Listed below are T cell receptor beta chains from one sample, sequenced in a study of T cell responses to AZD1222 COVID-19 vaccine. The data were produced by immunoSEQ multiplex PCR, yet TCRdb's version contains in-frame clones alone and is incomplete. The sample consists of 150,000 to 200,000 clones, around 90% of them appearing once. Sequences were derived from peripheral blood, sampled on day 0 of AZD1222 vaccination. The receptors derive from an adult in good health. The CDR3 runs from the conserved cysteine through the conserved F or W. The D gene is left open where the match is weak. Clone size is stated in some rows and not others, as once, few, many or a class when expanded.

>TRBJ1-2|TRBD1|15|TRBV25-1|NA
CASSGRTGSNYGYTF
TGTGCCAGCAGTGGTCGGACAGGTTCTAACTATGGCTACACCTTC
>TRBJ2-5|NA|11|TRBV7-6|NA
CASSSQETQYF
TGTGCCAGCAGCTCCCAGGAGACCCAGTACTTC
>TRBJ2-1|NA|12|TRBV7-6|NA
CASSRAVGEQFF
TGTGCCAGCAGCAGAGCCGTCGGTGAGCAGTTCTTC
>TRBJ2-1|NA|14|TRBV7-2|NA
CASSLMVTSNEQFF
TGTGCCAGCAGCTTAATGGTGACTAGCAATGAGCAGTTCTTC
>TRBJ1-5|TRBD1|17|TRBV3-1/TRBV3-2|NA
CASSQEAGRGYNQPQHF
TGTGCCAGCAGCCAAGAAGCAGGCAGGGGGTACAATCAGCCCCAGCATTTT
>TRBJ2-3|NA|16|TRBV30|NA
CAWSATSGASTDTQYF
TGTGCCTGGAGTGCTACGTCGGGAGCTAGCACAGATACGCAGTATTTT
>TRBJ2-6|TRBD1|17|TRBV7-9|NA
CASSSSTTGVEANVLTF
TGTGCCAGCAGCTCCTCAACGACAGGGGTGGAGGCCAACGTCCTGACTTTC
>TRBJ2-5|NA|15|TRBV7-9|NA
CASSSFRLIQETQYF
TGTGCCAGCAGCTCATTTCGACTGATACAAGAGACCCAGTACTTC
>TRBJ1-4|TRBD1|15|TRBV27|NA
CASRPGGTANEKLFF
TGTGCCAGCAGACCAGGGGGTACGGCTAATGAAAAACTGTTTTTT
>TRBJ1-5|TRBD1|14|TRBV6-5|NA
CASSPTGVGQPQHF
TGTGCCAGCAGCCCGACAGGGGTTGGGCAGCCCCAGCATTTT
>TRBJ1-5|NA|14|TRBV27|NA
CASSGGGSNQPQHF
TGTGCCAGCAGTGGGGGGGGTAGCAATCAGCCCCAGCATTTT
>TRBJ2-1|NA|14|TRBV5-1|few
CASSLRGAYNEQFF
TGCGCCAGCAGCTTGCGCGGGGCCTACAATGAGCAGTTCTTC
>TRBJ2-2|NA|16|TRBV20-1|NA
CSASFGGGRNTGELFF
TGCAGTGCTAGTTTCGGTGGGGGGCGGAACACCGGGGAGCTGTTTTTT
>TRBJ1-5|NA|15|TRBV15|NA
CATSRDAQGNQPQHF
TGTGCCACCAGCAGAGATGCCCAGGGCAATCAGCCCCAGCATTTT
>TRBJ2-4|TRBD2|18|TRBV2|NA
CASRETSGRVVAKNIQYF
TGTGCCAGCAGGGAGACTAGCGGGAGGGTTGTGGCCAAAAACATTCAGTACTTC
>TRBJ2-1|NA|14|TRBV9|NA
CASNQGPASNEQFF
TGTGCCAGCAACCAGGGCCCGGCTAGCAATGAGCAGTTCTTC
>TRBJ2-2|NA|16|TRBV5-1|NA
CASSLKSAPNTGELFF
TGCGCCAGCAGCTTGAAGTCAGCCCCGAACACCGGGGAGCTGTTTTTT
>TRBJ1-2|NA|13|TRBV27|NA
CASSLAGRYGYTF
TGTGCCAGCAGTTTGGCAGGGAGGTATGGCTACACCTTC
>TRBJ2-3|NA|18|TRBV7-8|NA
CASSSPSGRGRGTDTQYF
TGTGCCAGCAGCTCTCCGTCGGGGCGGGGAAGAGGCACAGATACGCAGTATTTT
>TRBJ1-5|NA|15|TRBV3-1/TRBV3-2|NA
CASSQGRGGNQPQHF
TGTGCCAGCAGCCAAGGGAGGGGGGGAAATCAGCCCCAGCATTTT
>TRBJ2-6|NA|14|TRBV7-9|NA
CASKLAEGANVLTF
TGTGCCAGCAAATTGGCAGAAGGGGCCAACGTCCTGACTTTC
>TRBJ2-2|NA|13|TRBV11-3|NA
CASSVLSQGELFF
TGTGCCAGCAGCGTTCTTTCTCAGGGGGAGCTGTTTTTT
>TRBJ1-5|NA|13|TRBV19|NA
CASSILPDQPQHF
TGTGCCAGTAGTATCCTGCCCGATCAGCCCCAGCATTTT
>TRBJ2-2|TRBD2|16|TRBV7-3|NA
CASSSQGLAGGGELFF
TGTGCCAGCAGCTCCCAGGGACTAGCGGGAGGCGGGGAGCTGTTTTTT
>TRBJ2-2|NA|14|TRBV9|NA
CASSVGPGTGELFF
TGTGCCAGCAGCGTAGGCCCAGGGACCGGGGAGCTGTTTTTT
>TRBJ2-1|NA|14|TRBV28|once
CASSSGASNDEQFF
TGTGCCAGCAGTTCGGGAGCCTCAAACGATGAGCAGTTCTTC
>TRBJ1-1|NA|13|TRBV30|NA
CAWTRTVSTEAFF
TGTGCCTGGACTAGGACAGTGAGCACTGAAGCTTTCTTT
>TRBJ2-7|NA|13|TRBV28|NA
CASSTGPGTEQYF
TGTGCCAGCTCAACCGGACCGGGGACGGAGCAGTACTTC
>TRBJ1-2|NA|12|TRBV28|NA
CASSPLGKGYTF
TGTGCCAGCAGCCCCCTTGGGAAAGGCTACACCTTC